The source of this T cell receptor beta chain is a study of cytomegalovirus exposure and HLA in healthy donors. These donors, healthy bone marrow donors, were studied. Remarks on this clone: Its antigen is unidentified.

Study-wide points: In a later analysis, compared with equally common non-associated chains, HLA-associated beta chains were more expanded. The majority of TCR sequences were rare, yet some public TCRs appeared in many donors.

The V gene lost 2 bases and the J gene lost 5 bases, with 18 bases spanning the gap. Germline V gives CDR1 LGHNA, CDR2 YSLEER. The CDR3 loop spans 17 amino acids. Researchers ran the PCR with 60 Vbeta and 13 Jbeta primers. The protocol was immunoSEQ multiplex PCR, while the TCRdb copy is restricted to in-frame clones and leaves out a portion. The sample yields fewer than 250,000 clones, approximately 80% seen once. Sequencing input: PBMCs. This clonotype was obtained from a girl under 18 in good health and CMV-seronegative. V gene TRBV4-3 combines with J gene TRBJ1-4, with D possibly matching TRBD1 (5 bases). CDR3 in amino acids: CASSQQWGVRSNEKLFF. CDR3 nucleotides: TGCGCCAGCAGCCAACAATGGGGGGTCAGGAGCAATGAAAAACTGTTTTTT.